This passage covers 7 T cell receptor beta chains from one sample sequenced in a study of OX40 agonist ivuxolimab in advanced cancers. Clones were sequenced by immunoSEQ multiplex PCR, and TCRdb holds only the in-frame ones, with some missing. The sample carries roughly 43,000 clones, around 85% recorded once. This sample comprised CD4+ or CD8+ T cells sorted from blood, obtained in a trial of the OX40 agonist ivuxolimab. The receptors shown here come from an adult with an advanced solid tumor such as melanoma, head and neck, liver or kidney cancer.

The rearrangement joins TRBV19 to TRBJ2-7; 7 bases are a match to TRBD2. CDR1 and CDR2 from the germline V gene are LNHDA and SQIVND (reference sequence). This CDR3 comprises 15 residues. V gave up 10 bases and J gave up 4 bases; unmatched junction bases: 16. In DNA, the CDR3 is TGTGCCACCTACCATCCAGCGGGGCGGGGATACGAGCAGTACTTC. It specifies CATYHPAGRGYEQYF.

This clone was observed once. V and J are TRBV7-2 and TRBJ2-3; D gene uncertain. Looked up from germline, CDR1 is SGHTA and CDR2 is FQGNSA. Trimming removed 0 bases at V and 5 bases at J, with 6 bases between. The CDR3 loop spans 13 amino acids. The CDR3 nucleotides are TGTGCCAGCAGCTTAGCCGCCGGAGATACGCAGTATTTT. It translates to CASSLAAGDTQYF.

The V and J genes are TRBV2 and TRBJ1-2; TRBD1 aligns across 7 bases. The CDR3 is 16 residues long. Germline assignment: CDR1 SNHLY and CDR2 FYNNEI. Trimming at V came to 4 bases and at J to 0 bases, leaving 8 bases not matched to a gene. CDR3 bases: TGTGCCAGCAGTGGTAACAGGGGAAGATCTAACTATGGCTACACCTTC. Encoded protein: CASSGNRGRSNYGYTF.

This chain joins TRBV28 and TRBJ1-5, with 9 bases aligning to TRBD1. The junction had 7 bases not matched to a gene; V was cut back by 8 bases and J by 5 bases. This CDR3 comprises 14 residues. CDR1 is MDHEN, CDR2 SYDVKM, per germline. This CDR3 reads CASQLRTGDQPQHF. CDR3 nucleotides: TGTGCCAGCCAGCTAAGGACAGGGGATCAGCCCCAGCATTTT.

CDR3 region: CASSTGQPNEKLFF. The DNA for the CDR3 is TGTGCCAGCAGCACCGGACAGCCTAATGAAAAACTGTTTTTT. The V and J genes are TRBV7-2 and TRBJ1-4, with a tentative D call TRBD1 (6 bases). This CDR3 is built from 14 residues. V shed 5 bases and J shed 3 bases, with 10 bases lying between them. From germline, CDR1 is SGHTA and CDR2 FQGNSA. Complete variable domain (other parts from reference TRBV7-2 and TRBJ1-4): GAGVSQSPSNKVTEKGKDVELRCDPISGHTALYWYRQSLGQGLEFLIYFQGNSAPDKSGLPSDRFSAERTGGSVSTLTIQRTQQEDSAVYLCASSTGQPNEKLFFGSGTQLSVL.

This clone was seen once. At one of its ends the junction is not consistent with the germline gene, which may arise from a read error. The sample holds other DNA sequences that translate to the same CDR3. The chain links TRBV2 to TRBJ1-4; D is ambiguous. Per the germline V gene, CDR1 is SNHLY and CDR2 is FYNNEI. The CDR3 contains 13 residues. The CDR3 nucleotides are TGCGCCAGCTTCCGGCAGATCAATGAAAAACTGTTTTTT. This sequence encodes CASFRQINEKLFF.

The V and J genes are TRBV19 and TRBJ2-7, with 8 nucleotides matching TRBD1. This CDR3 region has 15 residues. V was pared by 5 bases and J by 3 bases, with 9 bases of the junction left unmatched. In germline, CDR1 is LNHDA, CDR2 SQIVND (reference sequence). CDR3 amino acids: CASSGNPTGVYEQYF. DNA of the CDR3: TGTGCCAGTAGTGGCAACCCGACAGGGGTCTACGAGCAGTACTTC. Together with reference TRBV19 and TRBJ2-7, the CDR3 gives the full variable domain: DGGITQSPKYLFRKEGQNVTLSCEQNLNHDAMYWYRQDPGQGLRLIYYSQIVNDFQKGDIAEGYSVSREKKESFPLTVTSAQKNPTAFYLCASSGNPTGVYEQYFGPGTRLTVT.